Each of the 9 T cell receptor beta chains below was sequenced from the same sample in a study of early T cells in non-severe SARS-CoV-2 infection. TCRdb itself ran the 5' RACE reads through MiXCR, one entry per CDR3 protein. The sample has about 98,000 distinct CDR3 sequences, around 10% seen once; the top ten hold roughly 4.9%. The sequenced sample was whole blood. The receptors shown here come from an adult who was a healthcare worker with PCR-confirmed SARS-CoV-2 infection or an uninfected control (not recorded which).

This clonotype came up many times. V usage is TRBV5-5 and J usage is TRBJ1-2; no definite D call. The V gene lost 1 base and the J gene lost 0 bases, with 4 bases spanning the gap. CDR1 is SGHKS, CDR2 YYEKEE, per germline (reference sequence). CDR3 size: 13 residues. CDR3 sequence reads: CASSLPANYGYTF. CDR3 DNA sequence: TGTGCCAGCAGCTTGCCTGCTAACTATGGCTACACCTTC.

The rearrangement uses TRBV5-1 and TRBJ1-1, with D possibly being TRBD1 (6 bases). This CDR3 spans 15 amino acids. V lost 1 base and J 3 bases, leaving 13 bases between the germline ends. The germline CDR1 and CDR2 sequences are SGHRS and YFSETQ. CDR3 sequence reads: CASSLPGEVYTEAFF. The CDR3 nucleotides are TGCGCCAGCAGCTTGCCAGGGGAAGTCTACACTGAAGCTTTCTTT.

This clonotype was counted a few times. J is TRBJ1-1 and V is TRBV20-1; TRBD1 matches 11 bases. CDR3 length: 12 amino acids. Unmatched junction bases numbered 1, after V lost 5 bases and J lost 5 bases. Germline assignment: CDR1 DFQATT and CDR2 SNEGSKA (reference sequence). This CDR3 reads CSAWDRGTEAFF. CDR3 bases: TGCAGTGCTTGGGACAGGGGGACTGAAGCTTTCTTT.

The rearrangement uses TRBV9 and TRBJ1-2, with a weak D call TRBD1 (6 bases). The CDR3 is 15 amino acids. V was cut by 4 bases and J by 3 bases, with 16 bases left in between. The V gene's germline CDR1 is SGDLS and CDR2 YYNGEE. The CDR3 sequence is CASSPTQGLDYGYTF. The DNA for the CDR3 is TGTGCCAGCAGCCCGACGCAGGGGCTTGACTATGGCTACACCTTC.

The sample holds many counts of this clonotype. The V and J genes are TRBV7-2 and TRBJ2-1; TRBD2 matches 9 bases. V was clipped by 3 bases and J by 6 bases; unmatched bases: 6. CDR3 size: 15 residues. Germline loops: CDR1 SGHTA, CDR2 FQGNSA. The CDR3 spells CASSFIRGRANEQFF. As DNA, the CDR3 is TGTGCCAGCAGCTTTATTCGCGGGAGGGCCAATGAGCAGTTCTTC.

This sequence joins TRBV6-6 and TRBJ2-7, with D uncertain. V dropped 4 bases and J dropped 5 bases, with 6 bases sitting between them. Germline-derived CDR1 and CDR2 are MNHNY and SVGAGI (reference sequence). This CDR3 has 11 residues. In nucleotides, the CDR3 is TGTGCCAGCAGTTTGAGAAACGAGCAGTACTTC. This gives the protein CASSLRNEQYF.

The chain employs TRBV28 and TRBJ1-1; D remains ambiguous. Deletions cut 3 bases from V and 8 bases from J, with 7 bases between. The germline CDR1 and CDR2 sequences are MDHEN and SYDVKM. The CDR3 is 11 residues long. CDR3 region: CASSFGAEAFF. The CDR3 DNA reads as TGTGCCAGCAGTTTTGGTGCCGAAGCTTTCTTT.

This clonotype was recorded a few times. This chain joins TRBV5-1 and TRBJ1-4, with D hard to call. CDR1 and CDR2 from the germline V gene are SGHRS and YFSETQ. Trimming took 3 bases from V and 6 from J, leaving 18 bases between them. The CDR3 runs 16 residues. CDR3 in amino acids: CASSYDPTYRHEKLFF. CDR3 DNA sequence: TGCGCCAGCAGCTACGACCCCACCTACAGACATGAAAAACTGTTTTTT.

In its sample, this clonotype was seen many times. This chain joins TRBV19 and TRBJ1-2; no clear D. The germline gives CDR1 LNHDA, CDR2 SQIVND (reference sequence). The CDR3 has 15 amino acids. Trimming removed 4 bases from V and 7 bases from J, with 19 bases in between. The CDR3 sequence: CASSRLQPGEVGYTF. CDR3 DNA sequence: TGTGCCAGTAGTAGACTCCAACCAGGAGAGGTTGGCTACACCTTC.